These T cell receptor beta chains were read from a single sample in a study of blood T cell repertoires in COVID-19. Assay used: immunoSEQ multiplex PCR; TCRdb lists only in-frame clones, some missing. The sample has 75,000 to 80,000 clones; around nine tenths are singletons. Input material: peripheral blood. These receptors all stem from a human donor in a cohort sampled during active COVID-19. Each CDR3 is given without its conserved first and last residue.

j_gene: TRBJ1-5
v_gene: TRBV6-2/TRBV6-3
CDR3aa: ASSEMSLLYQPQH

j_gene: TRBJ1-6
v_gene: TRBV2
CDR3aa: ASARTEGSPLH

j_gene: TRBJ2-7
v_gene: TRBV10-3
CDR3aa: ATFQNASYEQY

j_gene: TRBJ2-5
v_gene: TRBV11-2
CDR3aa: ASSRGKGAIQETQY

j_gene: TRBJ2-1
v_gene: TRBV11-2
CDR3aa: ASSSGSGEQF

j_gene: TRBJ2-1
v_gene: TRBV12-3/TRBV12-4
CDR3aa: ASSYTEGYEQF

j_gene: TRBJ1-2
v_gene: TRBV3-1/TRBV3-2
CDR3aa: ASSLAQGSINYGYT

j_gene: TRBJ2-3
v_gene: TRBV18
CDR3aa: ASSPFPGETDTQY

j_gene: TRBJ1-2
v_gene: TRBV30
CDR3aa: AWSGIQGSYGYT

j_gene: TRBJ1-1
v_gene: TRBV15
CDR3aa: ATSRDGYGTEAF

j_gene: TRBJ2-3
v_gene: TRBV7-2
CDR3aa: ASSPGLAVATQY

j_gene: TRBJ2-1
v_gene: TRBV15
CDR3aa: ATSRIQGAYNEQF